The rows below give T cell receptor beta chains drawn from one sample of a study of blood T cell repertoires in COVID-19. Method: immunoSEQ multiplex PCR; TCRdb's copy keeps in-frame clones and lacks some. The sample lists about 500,000 clones, 85% to 90% seen once, with around 7.8% in the top ten. Sequenced input: peripheral blood. The receptors shown here come from a woman in her fifties or sixties with COVID-19, enrolled during active disease. Each CDR3 is given without its conserved first and last residue. The order of the fields is V gene, J gene, CDR3 protein.

V gene: TRBV9; J gene: TRBJ2-7; CDR3 protein: ASSGPGGEQY
V gene: TRBV28; J gene: TRBJ2-7; CDR3 protein: ASSLAGGSYEQY
V gene: TRBV7-9; J gene: TRBJ1-4; CDR3 protein: ASSLRTGATNEKLF
V gene: TRBV27; J gene: TRBJ2-7; CDR3 protein: ASSPYRGTYEQY
V gene: TRBV7-9; J gene: TRBJ1-1; CDR3 protein: ASSLVNEAF
V gene: TRBV11-2; J gene: TRBJ2-3; CDR3 protein: ATPGPGGTDTQY
V gene: TRBV13; J gene: TRBJ2-2; CDR3 protein: ASSHGSTTGELF
V gene: TRBV19; J gene: TRBJ1-5; CDR3 protein: ASSIGAPVTGQPQH
V gene: TRBV24-1; J gene: TRBJ1-5; CDR3 protein: ATSDFNRGGAQH
V gene: TRBV24-1; J gene: TRBJ2-1; CDR3 protein: ATSDSRGAEQF
V gene: TRBV4-1; J gene: TRBJ2-3; CDR3 protein: ASSQVGRDTQY
V gene: TRBV6-5; J gene: TRBJ2-7; CDR3 protein: ASSSPSGGREQY
V gene: TRBV11-2; J gene: TRBJ2-4; CDR3 protein: ASSLGRNIQY
V gene: TRBV30; J gene: TRBJ2-1; CDR3 protein: AWSQPENEQF
V gene: TRBV7-9; J gene: TRBJ1-6; CDR3 protein: ASSLGQGDPLH
V gene: TRBV24-1; J gene: TRBJ2-1; CDR3 protein: ATARDPRGEQF
V gene: TRBV5-4; J gene: TRBJ2-7; CDR3 protein: ASSFAGGPLKQY
V gene: TRBV27; J gene: TRBJ1-1; CDR3 protein: ASRPDRGRAAF
V gene: TRBV7-2; J gene: TRBJ1-6; CDR3 protein: ASSYGSFSPLH
V gene: TRBV5-6; J gene: TRBJ1-6; CDR3 protein: ASSLEQSNSPLH
V gene: TRBV5-1; J gene: TRBJ2-2; CDR3 protein: ASSFGLAGGFGELF
V gene: TRBV29-1; J gene: TRBJ2-1; CDR3 protein: SVGGDEQF
V gene: TRBV19; J gene: TRBJ1-4; CDR3 protein: ASSRATNEKLF
V gene: TRBV2; J gene: TRBJ1-6; CDR3 protein: ASSEARYNSPLH
V gene: TRBV27; J gene: TRBJ2-1; CDR3 protein: ASSLHRASYNEQF
V gene: TRBV2; J gene: TRBJ2-1; CDR3 protein: ASSTLQGHEQF
V gene: TRBV2; J gene: TRBJ1-6; CDR3 protein: ARGWTGYNSPLH
V gene: TRBV5-1; J gene: TRBJ1-1; CDR3 protein: ASSRQGTEAF
V gene: TRBV12-3/TRBV12-4; J gene: TRBJ2-7; CDR3 protein: ASSFGRSYEQY
V gene: TRBV7-9; J gene: TRBJ1-1; CDR3 protein: ASSLVTGRRLEAF
V gene: TRBV30; J gene: TRBJ1-3; CDR3 protein: AWSSRGDTIY
V gene: TRBV7-2; J gene: TRBJ2-1; CDR3 protein: ASSFGRGGYNEQF
V gene: TRBV15; J gene: TRBJ2-1; CDR3 protein: ATSRNPLWSGGASEQF
V gene: TRBV7-3; J gene: TRBJ2-3; CDR3 protein: ASSGTGGTDTQY
V gene: TRBV5-1; J gene: TRBJ2-1; CDR3 protein: ASSFDRESYNEQF
V gene: TRBV27; J gene: TRBJ1-2; CDR3 protein: ASSLATGRHGYT
V gene: TRBV28; J gene: TRBJ2-3; CDR3 protein: AAETGGGDTQY
V gene: TRBV10-2; J gene: TRBJ1-5; CDR3 protein: ATSEGLSNQPQH
V gene: TRBV5-1; J gene: TRBJ2-1; CDR3 protein: ASSLEDRGEQF
V gene: TRBV3-1/TRBV3-2; J gene: TRBJ2-7; CDR3 protein: ASSGTGVYEQY
V gene: TRBV10-3; J gene: TRBJ1-1; CDR3 protein: AISDKYRGPGSPEAF
V gene: TRBV5-1; J gene: TRBJ1-1; CDR3 protein: ASSRRQVGDTEAF
V gene: TRBV2; J gene: TRBJ1-2; CDR3 protein: ASNQGQVSRGYT
V gene: TRBV12-5; J gene: TRBJ1-1; CDR3 protein: ASGPQGPTEAF
V gene: TRBV19; J gene: TRBJ1-1; CDR3 protein: ASSSTGDTEAF
V gene: TRBV3-1/TRBV3-2; J gene: TRBJ1-6; CDR3 protein: ASSWSRDRGSPLH
V gene: TRBV5-5; J gene: TRBJ2-2; CDR3 protein: ASSLDRQYTGELF
V gene: TRBV14; J gene: TRBJ2-6; CDR3 protein: ASSPHQDSGANVLT
V gene: TRBV11-1; J gene: TRBJ1-1; CDR3 protein: ASQFPQENTEAF
V gene: TRBV23-1; J gene: TRBJ1-4; CDR3 protein: ASRGGQAATNEKLF
V gene: TRBV27; J gene: TRBJ2-3; CDR3 protein: ASSPIDRGPFEGTDTQY
V gene: TRBV5-5; J gene: TRBJ2-5; CDR3 protein: ASSWENRETQY
V gene: TRBV15; J gene: TRBJ1-2; CDR3 protein: ATSPRSGSDYGYT
V gene: TRBV15; J gene: TRBJ1-4; CDR3 protein: ATSRGRGLDEKLF
V gene: TRBV5-1; J gene: TRBJ2-7; CDR3 protein: ASSLSTGAYEQY